The 10 T cell receptor beta chains below all came from one sample that was sequenced in a study of shared clonotypes between healthy human individuals (dated by TCRdb to about 2020). Library preparation used the immunoSEQ multiplex PCR assay. Imported from immuneACCESS, the table was reduced by TCRdb to in-frame sequences with V and J called. These copies leave out some clones; in studies compared against another copy, an unresolved V gene accounts for under half, and the cause of the remainder is not known. The table for this sample lists 1 million to 1.3 million clones; roughly 74% of them were counted only once. The ten largest clones add up to 0.55% to 0.7% of the sample. Specimen: memory CD4+ T cells from PBMCs. The cell subset or site label, read with the paper, signifies: CD45RA-negative fraction. These receptors originate from a man aged 18 to 35 in good health. Some clones in this sample may be carry-over from other donors' samples.

J is TRBJ2-7 and V is TRBV9, with D possibly TRBD1 on 7 matching bases. Looked up from germline, CDR1 is SGDLS and CDR2 is YYNGEE. Trimming pared 4 bases from V and 2 bases from J, leaving 25 bases between. CDR3 length: 18 amino acids. The CDR3 spells CASSPDPSMGRGAYEQYF. The DNA of the CDR3 is TGTGCCAGCAGCCCAGACCCGAGTATGGGCAGGGGGGCCTACGAGCAGTACTTC.

This clone was recorded once. V and J are TRBV4-3 and TRBJ2-3, with 7 bases matching TRBD1. The CDR3 sequence is 15 residues long. Trimming at V came to 7 bases and at J to 2 bases, leaving 9 bases not matched to a gene. Germline CDR1 and CDR2: LGHNA and YSLEER. CDR3 DNA: TGCGCCAGCACCCACAGGGGACAACCCACAGATACGCAGTATTTT. Protein: CASTHRGQPTDTQYF.

This chain connects TRBV5-1 to TRBJ1-3; possibly TRBD1 for D (5 bases). This CDR3 has 14 residues. Between the trimmed V and J ends, which lost 0 bases and 8 bases, there was a span of 12 bases. Germline CDR1 reads SGHRS; CDR2 reads YFSETQ. The CDR3 DNA reads as TGCGCCAGCAGCTTGGCCCGGGGCATGGACACCATATATTTT. Protein sequence: CASSLARGMDTIYF.

For the CDR3, the DNA is TGTGCCAGCAGCAGGCACACAGGGGAAGAGACCCAGTACTTC. Its protein product is CASSRHTGEETQYF. The rearrangement links TRBV11-1 to TRBJ2-5; 7 bases fit TRBD1. With 5 bases clipped from V and 3 bases from J, the junction kept 6 bases outside the gene matches. Germline CDR1 reads SGHAT; CDR2 reads FQDESV (reference sequence). This CDR3 spans 14 amino acids. Using reference TRBV11-1 and TRBJ2-5 for the parts outside the CDR3, the full variable domain is EAEVAQSPRYKITEKSQAVAFWCDPISGHATLYWYRQILGQGPELLVQFQDESVVDDSQLPKDRFSAERLKGVDSTLKIQPAELGDSAMYLCASSRHTGEETQYFGPGTRLLVL.

The chain uses TRBV7-8 and TRBJ2-5, with D maybe TRBD2 (5 bases). The V and J ends lost 5 bases and 1 base respectively, with 14 bases between them. The length of the CDR3 is 15 residues. Germline V gene data show CDR1 as SGHVS and CDR2 as FQNEAQ. The CDR3 region has the DNA TGTGCCAGCAGCCCGGCCCGGAGGATCCAAGAGACCCAGTACTTC. Translated: CASSPARRIQETQYF.

Comment on this clone: This same CDR3 is encoded by further DNA sequences in the sample. The CDR3 here is CASTSGSSYNEQFF. CDR3 coding DNA: TGCGCCAGCACTAGCGGAAGCTCCTACAATGAGCAGTTCTTC. The V gene is TRBV5-1, the J gene TRBJ2-1, with 7 bases that match TRBD2. CDR3 size: 14 residues. V shed 6 bases, J shed 0 bases, and the junction held 3 bases outside the gene matches. From germline, CDR1 is SGHRS and CDR2 YFSETQ.

This clone has just a few counts. This rearrangement joins TRBV28 to TRBJ1-1, with a possible D match to TRBD1 (5 bases). V was clipped by 5 bases and J by 10 bases, with 20 bases between them. The germline V gene encodes CDR1 MDHEN and CDR2 SYDVKM. The CDR3 contains 14 residues. DNA for the CDR3: TGTGCCAGCAGTACCCCAAGGGGTCTGGGGCTAGCTTTCTTT. Protein product: CASSTPRGLGLAFF.

About this clone: A much larger clone lies one base from this, so it may be a read error. This chain uses TRBV28 with TRBJ1-1; TRBD1 matches at 12 bases. The CDR3 extends over 15 amino acids. CDR1 and CDR2 (germline): MDHEN, SYDVKM. The CDR3 reads CASSVGQGARTGAFF. The CDR3 nucleotides read TGTGCCAGCAGTGTGGGACAGGGGGCGCGTACTGGAGCTTTCTTT.

V is TRBV9 and J is TRBJ1-3; TRBD1 matches at 7 bases. The CDR3 sequence is 15 residues long. J gave up 1 base and V 8 bases, and 9 bases lay outside the gene matches. Per germline, CDR1 SGDLS and CDR2 YYNGEE. CDR3 loop: CASSPGGRSGNTIYF. DNA of the CDR3: TGTGCCAGTAGCCCAGGGGGGCGGTCTGGAAACACCATATATTTT.

This sequence joins TRBV27 and TRBJ2-7; TRBD2 matches at 10 bases. The V and J ends lost 4 bases and 9 bases, in that order; junction bases with no gene match: 12. The CDR3 loop spans 15 amino acids. Germline CDR1 MNHEY, CDR2 SMNVEV (reference sequence). The CDR3 DNA is TGTGCCAGCAGTTCCATGGGGACTAGCGAGAGCGGGCAGTACTTC. Amino acid sequence: CASSSMGTSESGQYF.